The clone carrying this TCR beta chain was observed at least ten times. Relative to the germline gene, one junction end is altered; a read error may explain this. Template-switch 5'RACE cDNA synthesis added a 10-nucleotide unique molecular identifier. TCRdb reprocessed the 5' RACE reads via MiXCR and lists one record per CDR3 protein. Seen here are roughly 100,000 distinct CDR3 sequences, less than 14% observed once, and the top ten hold under 3.5%. This entry is derived from a study of neurological immune-mediated disorders. Time point here: longitudinal time-point 3. PBMCs stored at -80 C, numbering 2 million, were the origin of the unsorted libraries. The CDR3 has 17 residues. From germline, CDR1 is LNHNV and CDR2 YYDKDF (reference sequence).

Sequenced sample: PBMCs. V gene TRBV15 combines with J gene TRBJ2-6; possibly TRBD1 or TRBD2 for D (6 bases each). This receptor was obtained from a female donor with HTLV-1-associated myelopathy (HAM/TSP). The CDR3 is CATSRDLGGGGANVLTF. The CDR3 region has the DNA TGTGCTACCAGCAGAGATCTCGGGGGCGGCGGGGCCAACGTCCTGACTTTC.